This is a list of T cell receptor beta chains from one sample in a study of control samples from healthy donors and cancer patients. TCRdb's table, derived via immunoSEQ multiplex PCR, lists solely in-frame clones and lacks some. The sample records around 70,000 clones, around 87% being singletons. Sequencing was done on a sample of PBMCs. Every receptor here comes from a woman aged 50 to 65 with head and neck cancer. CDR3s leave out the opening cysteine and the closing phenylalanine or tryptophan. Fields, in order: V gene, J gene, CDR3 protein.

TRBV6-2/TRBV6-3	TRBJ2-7	ASSPIGTGGEQY
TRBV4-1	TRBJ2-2	ASSQEGGSTGELF
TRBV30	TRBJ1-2	AWRWGGSNYGYT
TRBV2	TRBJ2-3	AIRPGGPTDTQY
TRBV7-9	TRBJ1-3	ASSLALSGNTIY
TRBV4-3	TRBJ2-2	ASSQWTSGGSGELF
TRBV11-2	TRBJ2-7	ASSSGQHYEQY
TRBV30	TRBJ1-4	AWKRATNEKLF
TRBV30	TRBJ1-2	AWSPTTGYGYT
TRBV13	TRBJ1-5	ASSFRGGNQPQH
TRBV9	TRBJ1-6	ASSPRGGAGGNSPLH
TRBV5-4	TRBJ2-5	ASSLPEDTQETQY
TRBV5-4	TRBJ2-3	ASSSALSGASTDTQY
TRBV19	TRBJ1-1	ATENPGQGEEAF
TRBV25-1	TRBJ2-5	ASSASEGRGRETQY
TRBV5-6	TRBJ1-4	ASSHRGSGLNEKLF
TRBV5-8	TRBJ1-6	ASSFHIGTSLSYNSPLH
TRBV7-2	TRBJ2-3	ASRDTDTQY
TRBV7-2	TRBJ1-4	ASSHGQGITNEKLF
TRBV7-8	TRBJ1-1	ASSLLVRGEAF
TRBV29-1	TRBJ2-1	SVEDPLRGEQYEQF
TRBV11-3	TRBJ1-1	ASSLDYQLTASKGKNTEAF
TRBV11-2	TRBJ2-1	ASSLMDRIAGQF
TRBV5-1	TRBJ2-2	ASSLVQTTGELF
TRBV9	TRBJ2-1	ASSSQAGDYNEQF
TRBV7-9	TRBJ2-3	ASSLARLAGIGDTQY
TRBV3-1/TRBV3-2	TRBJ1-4	ASSKRSQGADEKLF
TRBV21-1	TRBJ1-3	ASSKVGQALSGNTIY
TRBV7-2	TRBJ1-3	ASSLGLNSGNTIY
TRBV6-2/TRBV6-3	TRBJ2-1	ASSSTLAGGPLTF
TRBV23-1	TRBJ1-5	ASGEVYSNQPQH
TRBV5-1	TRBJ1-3	ASSLEGDSGNTIY
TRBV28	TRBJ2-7	ASSTPLGVAGYEQY
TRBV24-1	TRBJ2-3	ATSDGGRRGDTQY
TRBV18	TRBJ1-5	ASSQGTVNQPQH
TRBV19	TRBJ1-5	ASSVSGTENQPQH
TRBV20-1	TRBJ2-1	SASIGRGYEQF
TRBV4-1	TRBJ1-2	ASTNQVGTGDYGYT
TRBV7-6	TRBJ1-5	ASSLDASQPQH
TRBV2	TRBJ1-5	ASTRGSGQPQH
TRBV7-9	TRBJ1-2	ASTTGAHYT
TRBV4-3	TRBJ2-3	ASSQETSGGTQY
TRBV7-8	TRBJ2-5	ASSPRSQRWRQETQY
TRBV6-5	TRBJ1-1	ASSWTDSGNTEAF
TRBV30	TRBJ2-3	AWSRASGGTDTQY
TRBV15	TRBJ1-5	ATSRTGQGYSQPQH
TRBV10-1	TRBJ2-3	ASSVRTGDTQY
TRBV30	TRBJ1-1	AWRIAVNTEAF